This T cell receptor (beta chain) stems from a study of early T cells in non-severe SARS-CoV-2 infection. Turning to the study itself: It was bulk RNA from unsorted whole blood that was sequenced, and the chains were unpaired.

Of note for this clonotype: As yet, its antigen is unknown.

Overall study results and limits: Database matching using VDJdb favored anti-spike CD8 responses, with private and CD4 specificities left missing.

CDR1 LGHNA and CDR2 YSLEER come from the germline V gene. Trimming cost V 0 bases and J 5 bases, with 19 bases left between them. CDR3 length: 18 residues. Attachment of unique molecular identifiers was made to individual cDNA molecules. MiXCR was run by TCRdb on the 5' RACE reads, yielding one entry per CDR3 protein. The sample yields tens of thousands of distinct CDR3 sequences, roughly 17% seen once. Specimen: whole blood, collected at baseline. The source of this sequence is an adult who was a healthcare worker with PCR-confirmed SARS-CoV-2 infection or an uninfected control (not recorded which). This sequence joins TRBV4-3 and TRBJ2-2, with D perhaps given as TRBD1 or TRBD2 (5 bases each). The DNA of the CDR3 is TGCGCCAGCAGCCAAGATGGCCCTAGGGACCTCTCAACCGGGGAGCTGTTTTTT. It codes for CASSQDGPRDLSTGELFF.